This T cell receptor (beta chain) was sequenced for a study of blood T cell repertoires in COVID-19. The wider study: Nucleic acid was either cDNA or gDNA, and it came from T cells, B-cell-depleted T cells, or PBMCs.

Here immunoSEQ multiplex PCR was the method, and the copy in TCRdb shows in-frame clones only, minus some. The sample consists of 62,000 or so clones, approximately 88% of them appearing once. The clonotype originates from a human donor in a cohort sampled during active COVID-19. The sample taken for sequencing was peripheral blood.

The CDR3 DNA reads as TGTGCCAGCTTCGGGGGGGAGGCGAGGTTCTTC. Its translation is CASFGGEARFF. The rearrangement uses TRBV28 and TRBJ2-1; 8 bases match TRBD2. The V and J ends lost 8 bases and 15 bases, in that order; junction bases with no gene match: 9. In germline, CDR1 is MDHEN, CDR2 SYDVKM. The CDR3 is 11 residues long.